Listed below are T cell receptor beta chains from one sample, sequenced in a study of blood T cell repertoires in COVID-19. This table comes from immunoSEQ multiplex PCR, and its TCRdb copy is limited to in-frame clones, with some not included. This table has approximately 330,000 clones, roughly 90% appearing once. Material: peripheral blood. These receptors were collected from a woman in her forties or fifties with active or convalescent COVID-19. The CDR3 runs from the conserved cysteine through the conserved F or W. D genes are given only for firm matches. Not all rows give a size; the values are once, few, many and, for expanded clones, a class.

j_call,clone_size,v_call,cdr3_length,d_call,cdr3_nt,cdr3_aa
TRBJ2-5,-,TRBV28,15,TRBD2,TGTGCCAGCAGTTTTGGGGGACTAGCCCAAGAGACCCAGTACTTC,CASSFGGLAQETQYF
TRBJ1-2,-,TRBV25-1,14,-,TGTGCCAGCAGTGAAGAGGCAGGGGATTATGGCTACACCTTC,CASSEEAGDYGYTF
TRBJ1-2,-,TRBV19,15,-,TGTGCCAGTAGTACCGGACAGCTGTTTAACTATGGCTACACCTTC,CASSTGQLFNYGYTF
TRBJ2-3,-,TRBV4-2,17,TRBD1,TGTGCCAGCAGCCAACAAAACCGGGACAGGGCCACAGATACGCAGTATTTT,CASSQQNRDRATDTQYF
TRBJ2-1,-,TRBV5-1,15,TRBD2,TGCGCCAGCAGCGCACTAGCGGGAGGGCACAATGAGCAGTTCTTC,CASSALAGGHNEQFF
TRBJ1-2,few,TRBV28,13,TRBD1,TGTGCCAGCAGTTTGGTAGGGGGCAATGGCTACACCTTC,CASSLVGGNGYTF
TRBJ1-1,few,TRBV4-2,15,-,TGTGCCAGCAGCCAAGGTCATGGCGGGAACACTGAAGCTTTCTTT,CASSQGHGGNTEAFF
TRBJ1-3,-,TRBV4-3,15,-,TGCGCCAGCAGCCAAGCACTAGGCTCTGGAAACACCATATATTTT,CASSQALGSGNTIYF
TRBJ2-3,-,TRBV7-2,17,TRBD2,TGTGCCAGCAGAACTAGCGGGAGGGCCTGGTTTGGAGATACGCAGTATTTT,CASRTSGRAWFGDTQYF
TRBJ2-7,-,TRBV6-1,14,-,TGTGCCAGCAGTGATTGGAGCTCTTACTACGAGCAGTACTTC,CASSDWSSYYEQYF
TRBJ2-1,-,TRBV2,18,TRBD2,TGTGCCAGCAGTGAAACCGGGACTAGCGGGGCGGGGTGGGATGAGCAGTTCTTC,CASSETGTSGAGWDEQFF
TRBJ2-7,once,TRBV5-4,18,TRBD2,TGTGCCAGCAGCTTGGCCCCTACTAGCGGGAGTCACATCTACGAGCAGTACTTC,CASSLAPTSGSHIYEQYF
TRBJ1-2,-,TRBV2,13,-,TGTGCCAGCAGTGAAGTGTTTATGGAGGGCTACACCTTC,CASSEVFMEGYTF
TRBJ1-5,few,TRBV5-1,15,-,TGCGCCAGCAGCCTGGACGGGGATAGCAATCAGCCCCAGCATTTT,CASSLDGDSNQPQHF
TRBJ2-6,-,TRBV6-6,14,-,TGTGCCAGCAGCCTTCTCTCTGGGGCCAACGTCCTGACTTTC,CASSLLSGANVLTF
TRBJ2-3,-,TRBV27,15,-,TGTGCCAGCAGTTTCGGCGGGGGCCCTCCCAGCCCGCAGTATTTT,CASSFGGGPPSPQYF
TRBJ2-7,once,TRBV6-2/TRBV6-3,12,-,TGTGCCAGCAGTTACCAGGGCTACGAGCAGTACTTC,CASSYQGYEQYF
TRBJ1-5,-,TRBV6-2/TRBV6-3,19,TRBD1,TGTGCCAGCAGTTACACTGGACAGGTTTCGGGAGATCCTAATCAGCCCCAGCATTTT,CASSYTGQVSGDPNQPQHF
TRBJ2-4,-,TRBV9,14,-,TGTGCCAGCAGCTTGCGACTAGGAGAAAACATTCAGTACTTC,CASSLRLGENIQYF
TRBJ1-4,-,TRBV2,13,-,TGTGTCAGCACGGGAACAGCGACTGAAAAACTGTTTTTT,CVSTGTATEKLFF
TRBJ2-3,-,TRBV7-3,12,-,TGTGCCAGCAGCTTCCCTTGGGCCCCGAAGTATTTT,CASSFPWAPKYF
TRBJ1-5,-,TRBV7-2,15,TRBD1,TGTGCCAGCAGCCTAGAGGAGGGGGCGGGTCAGCCCCAGCATTTT,CASSLEEGAGQPQHF
TRBJ1-1,-,TRBV19,16,-,TGTGCCAGTAGTATAAGGCAGGGCTTCATGAACACTGAAGCTTTCTTT,CASSIRQGFMNTEAFF
TRBJ2-5,-,TRBV4-3,14,TRBD2,TGCGCCAGCAGCCAAGAAGGACTAGCGGAGACCCAGTACTTC,CASSQEGLAETQYF
TRBJ2-7,-,TRBV15,15,TRBD2,TGTGCCACCAGCAGAGCCAGCGGGGCAGCCTACGAGCAGTACTTC,CATSRASGAAYEQYF
TRBJ1-1,-,TRBV12-2,11,-,TGTCTTCCGGAGATAAACACTGAAGCTTTCTTT,CLPEINTEAFF
TRBJ2-1,-,TRBV11-2,15,-,TGTGCCAGCAGCCCGCAGGGGCTTTCCTACAATGAGCAGTTCTTC,CASSPQGLSYNEQFF
TRBJ2-5,-,TRBV11-2,15,TRBD1,TGTGCCAGCAGCTTAGTAGGGACAGTTAAAGAGACCCAGTACTTC,CASSLVGTVKETQYF
TRBJ1-5,once,TRBV15,13,-,TGTGCCACCAGCAGAGATCCAGGACAGCCCCAGCATTTT,CATSRDPGQPQHF
TRBJ2-7,-,TRBV28,16,TRBD2,TGTGCCAGCAGTTCCACTAGCGGGAGGGCCCAATACGAGCAGTACTTC,CASSSTSGRAQYEQYF
TRBJ1-2,-,TRBV3-1/TRBV3-2,11,-,TGTGCCAGCAGCCACCAGGGCCCCCGCGCCTTC,CASSHQGPRAF
TRBJ2-3,-,TRBV27,17,TRBD1,TGTGCCAGCCGAGATATGGGTGTCCAGGGGGGCACAGATACGCAGTATTTT,CASRDMGVQGGTDTQYF
TRBJ1-2,-,TRBV5-1,12,-,TGCGCCAGCAGCTTGCAGGAGGGTGGCTACACCTTC,CASSLQEGGYTF
TRBJ1-2,-,TRBV28,13,-,TGTGCCAGCAGACTCGACTCTAACTATGGCTACACCTTC,CASRLDSNYGYTF
TRBJ2-7,-,TRBV15,16,TRBD1,TGTGCCACCAGCAGAGCCAACCGACAGGGGGCCTACGAGCAGTACTTC,CATSRANRQGAYEQYF
TRBJ1-1,-,TRBV6-2/TRBV6-3,12,-,TGTGCCAGCAGTTACCTCCACGAGGCAGCTTTCTTT,CASSYLHEAAFF
TRBJ1-1,few,TRBV2,14,-,TGTGCCAGCAGTGAAGAATCCGGGAACACTGAAGCTTTCTTT,CASSEESGNTEAFF
TRBJ2-3,-,TRBV27,15,TRBD1,TGTGCCAGCAGTTACCGACAGGGGGCATTTAAGGGGCAGTATTTT,CASSYRQGAFKGQYF
TRBJ1-2,-,TRBV28,14,TRBD1,TGTGCCAGCAGTTTACAAGGGACAGGGGGCCGCTACACCTTC,CASSLQGTGGRYTF
TRBJ2-2,-,TRBV9,17,-,TGTGCCAGCAGCGTAGCAGGGCTAGTGGGTAACACCGGGGAGCTGTTTTTT,CASSVAGLVGNTGELFF
TRBJ2-7,-,TRBV23-1,23,-,TGCGCCAGCGCCGCCTACCTGCCCCGGGACAGGGAAAGGAGCGGGGGCCAGTCCTACGAGCAGTACTTC,CASAAYLPRDRERSGGQSYEQYF
TRBJ2-2,-,TRBV28,15,-,TGTGCCAGCAGTTCCGGACTGGCGAACACCGGGGAGCTGTTTTTT,CASSSGLANTGELFF
TRBJ2-5,-,TRBV18,20,-,TGTGCCAGCTCACCACTATTTATGGCGGGAAGGGCAGTAACGCAAGAGACCCAGTACTTC,CASSPLFMAGRAVTQETQYF
TRBJ2-3,-,TRBV6-5,12,-,TGTGCCAGCATAGGGGGGGCAGATACGCAGTATTTT,CASIGGADTQYF
TRBJ1-5,many,TRBV7-2,15,-,TGTGCCAGCAGCTTAGTTAGATCGAGCAATCAGCCCCAGCATTTT,CASSLVRSSNQPQHF
TRBJ1-2,-,TRBV30,16,-,TGTGCCTGGAGTGGTTCCCCTTTCCCGGGTAACTATGGCTACACCTTC,CAWSGSPFPGNYGYTF
TRBJ2-1,once,TRBV14,17,TRBD2,TGTGCCAGCAGCGATCGGACTAGCGGGGTCTCCTACAATGAGCAGTTCTTC,CASSDRTSGVSYNEQFF
TRBJ2-1,few,TRBV28,16,TRBD2,TGTGCCAGCAGTTTATCGACTAGCGGGGGGTACAATGAGCAGTTCTTC,CASSLSTSGGYNEQFF
TRBJ1-2,-,TRBV29-1,16,-,TGCAGCGTTGTTGGGGGCGAGAGTGAGATGGACTATGGCTACACCTTC,CSVVGGESEMDYGYTF
TRBJ2-7,-,TRBV7-2,12,TRBD2,TGTGCCAGCAGCCAGGGAGGGGACGAGCAGTACTTC,CASSQGGDEQYF
TRBJ1-1,-,TRBV19,13,-,TGTGCCAGTACTATGACAGGGAACACTGAAGCTTTCTTT,CASTMTGNTEAFF
TRBJ1-2,-,TRBV7-6,15,-,TGTGCCAGCAGCTTAGCGCCTCGACAGGCGAATGGCTACACCTTC,CASSLAPRQANGYTF
TRBJ2-5,-,TRBV3-1/TRBV3-2,16,TRBD2,TGTGCCAGCAGGCCGGGACTAGCGGCGTCCGGGGAGACCCAGTACTTC,CASRPGLAASGETQYF